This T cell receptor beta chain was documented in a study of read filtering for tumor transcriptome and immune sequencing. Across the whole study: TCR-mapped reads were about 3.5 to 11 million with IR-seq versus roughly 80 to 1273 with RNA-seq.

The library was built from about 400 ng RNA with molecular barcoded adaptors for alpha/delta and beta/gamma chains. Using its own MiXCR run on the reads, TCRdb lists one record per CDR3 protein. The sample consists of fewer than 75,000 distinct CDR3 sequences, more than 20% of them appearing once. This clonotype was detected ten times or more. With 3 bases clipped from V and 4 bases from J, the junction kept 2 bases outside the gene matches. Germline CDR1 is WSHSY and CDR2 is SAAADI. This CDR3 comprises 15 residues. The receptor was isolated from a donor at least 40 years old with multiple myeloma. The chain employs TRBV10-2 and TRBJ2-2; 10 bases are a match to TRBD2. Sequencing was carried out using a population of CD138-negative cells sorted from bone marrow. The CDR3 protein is CASSDSSGSTGELFF. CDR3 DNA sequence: TGCGCCAGCAGTGATTCTAGCGGGAGCACCGGGGAGCTGTTTTTT.